This TCR beta chain was sequenced in a study of shared clonotypes between healthy human individuals. Turning to the study itself: Donors, aged 18 to 49, were a couple of women and a few men.

Whole-study findings and limits: Few donors restricted represented genetic and exposure-history diversity. Incompleteness in sorted-subset sequencing, despite large depth, was shown by rarefaction. Larger richness was generally estimated for naive than memory subsets.

Measured with immunoSEQ multiplex PCR; TCRdb has only the in-frame clones, and not every one. Of 2 million to 3 million clones in the sample, approximately 90% are singletons; the top ten hold about 0.13%. With regard to this clone: Its antigen is undetermined.

The V and J ends lost 5 bases and 1 base, in that order; junction bases with no gene match: 12. CDR3 length: 18 residues. The germline CDR1 and CDR2 sequences are MRHNA and SNTAGT. The TCR comes from a man aged 18 to 30 in good health. V is TRBV6-4 and J is TRBJ1-5, with 9 bases that match TRBD1. Material for sequencing was naive CD4+ T cells sorted from blood. Subset given: CD45RA+ positively selected. CDR3 nucleotide sequence: TGTGCCAGCAGTAGCTGGGACAGGGCTCGGGGGAGCAATCAGCCCCAGCATTTT. It yields the protein CASSSWDRARGSNQPQHF.